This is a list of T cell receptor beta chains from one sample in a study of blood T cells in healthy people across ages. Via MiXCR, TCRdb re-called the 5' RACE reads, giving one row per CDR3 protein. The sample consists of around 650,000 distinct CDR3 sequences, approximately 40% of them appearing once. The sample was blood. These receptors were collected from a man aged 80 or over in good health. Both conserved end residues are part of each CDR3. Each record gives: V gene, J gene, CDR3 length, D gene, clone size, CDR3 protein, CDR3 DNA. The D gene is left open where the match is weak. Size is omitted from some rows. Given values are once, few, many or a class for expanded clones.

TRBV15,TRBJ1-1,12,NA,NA,CATSKNRAEAFF,TGTGCCACCAGCAAAAATCGGGCTGAAGCTTTCTTT
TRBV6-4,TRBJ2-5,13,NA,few,CASSELVGETQYF,TGTGCCAGCAGTGAATTAGTTGGCGAGACCCAGTACTTC
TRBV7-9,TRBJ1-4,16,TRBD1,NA,CASSPLWTGPNEKLFF,TGTGCCAGCAGCCCGCTCTGGACAGGCCCCAATGAAAAACTGTTTTTT
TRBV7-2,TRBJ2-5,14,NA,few,CASSSGTRRETQYF,TGTGCCAGCAGCTCCGGGACCAGGAGGGAGACCCAGTACTTC
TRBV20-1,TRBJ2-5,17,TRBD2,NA,CSAPGQGRLAGWETQYF,TGCAGTGCTCCGGGACAGGGCCGACTAGCGGGATGGGAGACCCAGTACTTC
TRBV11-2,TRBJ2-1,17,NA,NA,CASSRGGRGVANKEQFF,TGTGCCAGCAGCCGTGGGGGGAGGGGGGTAGCCAACAAGGAGCAGTTCTTC
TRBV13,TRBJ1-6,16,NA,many,CASSLGAGARQSPLHF,TGTGCCAGCAGCTTAGGGGCAGGGGCCCGTCAATCACCCCTCCACTTT
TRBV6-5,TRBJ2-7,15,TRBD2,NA,CASSYGTSGSYERYF,TGTGCCAGCAGTTACGGGACTAGCGGGAGTTACGAGCGGTACTTC
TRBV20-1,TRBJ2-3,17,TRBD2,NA,CSAPGVSGISSTDTQYF,TGCAGTGCCCCGGGGGTTAGCGGGATCTCTAGCACAGATACGCAGTATTTT
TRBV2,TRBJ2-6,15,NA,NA,CASLNEGPGANVLTF,TGTGCCAGCCTTAACGAGGGGCCGGGGGCCAACGTCCTGACTTTC
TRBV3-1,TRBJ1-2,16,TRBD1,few,CASSIGQGATNYGYTF,TGTGCCAGCAGCATCGGACAGGGGGCTACAAACTATGGCTACACCTTC
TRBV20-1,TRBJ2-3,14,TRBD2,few,CSTGGGGFTDTQYF,TGCAGCACGGGAGGCGGGGGGTTCACAGATACGCAGTATTTT
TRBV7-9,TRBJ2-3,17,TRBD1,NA,CASRLDRGNYPTDTQYF,TGTGCCAGCAGGCTAGACAGGGGAAATTATCCCACAGATACGCAGTATTTT
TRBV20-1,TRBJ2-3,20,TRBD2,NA,CSARDPRSSGGPLLTDTQYF,TGCAGTGCTAGAGATCCCAGGTCTAGCGGGGGCCCCTTACTCACAGATACGCAGTATTTT
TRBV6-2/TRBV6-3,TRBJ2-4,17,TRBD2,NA,CASRRQGRLAGGYIQYF,TGTGCCAGCAGACGACAGGGTAGACTAGCGGGAGGTTACATTCAGTACTTC